This T cell receptor beta chain was recovered during a study of OX40 agonist ivuxolimab in advanced cancers. Study-level information: Across the patients, intravenous ivuxolimab was delivered every 2 weeks at 0.01 to 10 mg/kg. Males comprised about 78% of the group, whose mean age was about 62 years (range about 20 to 79).

Study results and limitations: At doses 0.1 to 3.0 mg/kg, CD4+ and CD8+ clones expanded.

This clone was found once. Its specificity is unknown. Per germline, CDR1 SNHLY and CDR2 FYNNEI. V was shortened by 7 bases and J by 4 bases, with 10 bases between the two germline ends. This CDR3 is built from 13 residues. Assay: immunoSEQ multiplex PCR; the TCRdb copy retains only in-frame clones and omits some. The repertoire includes some 70,000 clones, approximately 89% of them detected once, and roughly 2% sits in the top ten. The starting material was CD4+ or CD8+ T cells sorted from blood, obtained in a trial of the OX40 agonist ivuxolimab. The receptor's source is an adult with an advanced solid tumor such as melanoma, head and neck, liver or kidney cancer. The chain uses TRBV2 and TRBJ1-4; D is perhaps TRBD1 (5 bases). DNA of the CDR3: TGTGCCAGCACCCAGGGTTATAATGAAAAACTGTTTTTT. Translating it yields CASTQGYNEKLFF.